Shown below are 17 T cell receptor beta chains from a single sample sequenced in a study of T cells in localized non-small cell lung cancer. Here immunoSEQ multiplex PCR was the method, and the copy in TCRdb shows in-frame clones only, minus some. The table has 75,000 to 90,000 clones, just under 85% seen once. Material: peripheral blood, obtained before any cancer treatment. Source of these receptors: a man aged 35 to 69 with stage I lung adenocarcinoma.

The chain links TRBV25-1 to TRBJ2-4, with a tentative D call TRBD2 (5 bases). Trimming pared 6 bases from V and 3 bases from J, leaving 6 bases between. The CDR3 contains 12 residues. Germline CDR1 MGHDK, CDR2 SYGVNS. The CDR3 DNA sequence: TGTGCCAGCAGAGCGGACAAAAACATTCAGTACTTC. Translated, it gives CASRADKNIQYF.

The CDR3 is CASSPVMRETQYF. The DNA of the CDR3 is TGCGCCAGCAGCCCCGTTATGAGGGAGACCCAGTACTTC. The chain joins TRBV5-1 to TRBJ2-5; D is unresolved. Germline CDR1 and CDR2: SGHRS and YFSETQ. The length of the CDR3 is 13 residues. The V and J ends lost 4 bases and 5 bases respectively, with 12 bases between them.

The gene calls are TRBV19 and TRBJ2-1; 12 bases are a match to TRBD2. The CDR3 is 14 amino acids. With V trimmed by 3 bases and J by 15 bases, 9 bases remained unmatched. The germline V gene encodes CDR1 LNHDA and CDR2 SQIVND (reference sequence). The CDR3 reads CASSMASGRAIPFF. CDR3 in DNA: TGTGCCAGTAGTATGGCTAGCGGGAGGGCCATTCCGTTCTTC.

The chain employs TRBV7-3 and TRBJ2-3; TRBD1 matches at 7 bases. In germline, CDR1 is SGHTA, CDR2 FQGTGA. The CDR3 is 15 amino acids. After removal of 5 bases from V and 7 bases from J, the junction contained 12 bases not matched to a gene. The CDR3 DNA follows: TGTGCCAGCAGCAGTGACAGGGACGGGCCGAATACGCAGTATTTT. Translation gives CASSSDRDGPNTQYF.

The count of this clone is one. V and J are TRBV5-1 and TRBJ2-6; a weak D match, TRBD1 (5 bases). Germline-derived CDR1 and CDR2 are SGHRS and YFSETQ. The CDR3 sequence is 17 residues long. V was shortened by 2 bases and J by 3 bases, with 15 bases between the two germline ends. The CDR3, as DNA: TGCGCCAGCAGCTTCAACAGGATTCCCAATGGGGCCAACGTCCTGACTTTC. This translates into CASSFNRIPNGANVLTF.

This clone appeared a few times. The chain has TRBV18 and TRBJ2-3; D is tentatively TRBD1 or TRBD2 (5 bases each). The CDR3 extends over 14 amino acids. Germline CDR1 reads KGHSH; CDR2 reads LQKENI. The V and J ends lost 3 bases and 3 bases respectively, with 10 bases between them. The CDR3, as DNA: TGTGCCAGCTCACCGGTAGAGGGGACAGATACGCAGTATTTT. Its protein is CASSPVEGTDTQYF.

The chain employs TRBV5-5 and TRBJ2-7; possibly TRBD1 for D (6 bases). The CDR3 extends over 15 amino acids. The germline V and J ends were trimmed by 1 base and 3 bases, with 14 bases remaining between them. Looked up from germline, CDR1 is SGHKS and CDR2 is YYEKEE (reference sequence). The CDR3 DNA sequence: TGTGCCAGCAGCTTGATTGGACAGCTTATCTACGAGCAGTACTTC. Its translation is CASSLIGQLIYEQYF.

This chain links TRBV28 with TRBJ2-5; TRBD2 matches at 11 bases. V gave up 4 bases and J gave up 4 bases; unmatched junction bases: 8. Looked up from germline, CDR1 is MDHEN and CDR2 is SYDVKM. This CDR3 is 16 amino acids long. The CDR3 sequence: CASSSLLAGVRETQYF. As DNA, the CDR3 is TGTGCCAGCAGTTCCCTACTAGCGGGAGTAAGAGAGACCCAGTACTTC.

This chain joins TRBV29-1 and TRBJ2-2; 8 nucleotides agree with TRBD2. Losses at the gene ends were 6 bases for V and 4 bases for J; bases not matched to a gene: 7. The length of the CDR3 is 14 residues. CDR1 is SQVTM and CDR2 is ANQGSEA in the germline V gene. The CDR3: CSVERELGTGELFF. The DNA of the CDR3 is TGCAGCGTAGAGCGGGAGCTGGGCACCGGGGAGCTGTTTTTT.

V is TRBV29-1 and J is TRBJ1-3; D may be TRBD1 (5 bases). The CDR3 has 16 amino acids. Trimming stripped 7 bases from V and 1 base from J, with 20 bases between. In germline, CDR1 is SQVTM, CDR2 ANQGSEA. The CDR3 region has the DNA TGCAGCGACACCCCGCGGGGGAATTCGTCTGGAAACACCATATATTTT. This sequence encodes CSDTPRGNSSGNTIYF.

The V gene is TRBV19, the J gene TRBJ1-5; 7 bases line up with TRBD1. In germline, CDR1 is LNHDA, CDR2 SQIVND (reference sequence). This CDR3 has 13 amino acids. The V segment lost 4 bases and the J segment 7 bases; nucleotides outside the gene matches: 4. CDR3 loop: CASSSTGAQPQHF. The CDR3 nucleotides are TGTGCCAGTAGTAGTACAGGGGCCCAGCCCCAGCATTTT.

The chain is built from TRBV29-1 and TRBJ1-2; D possibly corresponds to TRBD1 (5 bases). There are 12 residues in the CDR3. Trimming took off 3 bases at V and 4 bases at J, with 9 bases between the two ends. The germline gives CDR1 SQVTM, CDR2 ANQGSEA. CDR3 residues: CSVDRVVYGYTF. Written as DNA, the CDR3 is TGCAGCGTTGACAGGGTAGTCTATGGCTACACCTTC.

This clone is a singleton in its sample. This chain joins TRBV7-9 and TRBJ2-1, with D perhaps TRBD2 (5 bases). Germline V gene lookup returns CDR1 SEHNR and CDR2 FQNEAQ (reference sequence). V lost 5 bases, J lost 8 bases, and 13 bases lay in between. CDR3 size: 13 residues. CDR3 DNA sequence: TGTGCCAGCAGCCCCGGACTTTGGGATGAGCAGTTCTTC. It translates to CASSPGLWDEQFF.

The chain employs TRBV10-2 and TRBJ2-7; a weak D match, TRBD2 (5 bases). This CDR3 comprises 12 residues. The germline CDR1 and CDR2 sequences are WSHSY and SAAADI. Trimming removed 4 bases from V and 7 bases from J, with 11 bases in between. The CDR3 loop is CASSALVEEQYF. The CDR3 DNA follows: TGCGCCAGCAGTGCACTAGTGGAAGAGCAGTACTTC.

V and J are TRBV19 and TRBJ2-7, with D possibly TRBD2 on 6 matching bases. The germline gives CDR1 LNHDA, CDR2 SQIVND (reference sequence). V was cut by 3 bases and J by 2 bases, with 14 bases left in between. The CDR3 sequence is 15 residues long. CDR3 sequence (DNA): TGTGCCAGTAGTATCCAAGGTAGCGGCGCCTACGAGCAGTACTTC. The encoded protein is CASSIQGSGAYEQYF.

This rearrangement joins TRBV28 to TRBJ2-3; 7 bases line up with TRBD2. The germline V gene has CDR1 MDHEN and CDR2 SYDVKM. V shed 8 bases and J 9 bases; nucleotides not matched to a gene: 8. The CDR3 runs 12 residues. CDR3 in DNA: TGTGCCAGCGGTTCACTAGCGCGCACGCAGTATTTT. This translates into CASGSLARTQYF.

The CDR3 here is CASSRARGLGNIQYF. DNA of the CDR3: TGCGCCAGCAGCCGTGCCAGGGGGTTGGGAAACATTCAGTACTTC. The rearrangement links TRBV4-3 to TRBJ2-4; 7 nucleotides match TRBD1. The CDR3 has 15 amino acids. J lost 6 bases, V lost 4 bases, and 9 bases had no gene match. CDR1 and CDR2 from the germline V gene are LGHNA and YSLEER.